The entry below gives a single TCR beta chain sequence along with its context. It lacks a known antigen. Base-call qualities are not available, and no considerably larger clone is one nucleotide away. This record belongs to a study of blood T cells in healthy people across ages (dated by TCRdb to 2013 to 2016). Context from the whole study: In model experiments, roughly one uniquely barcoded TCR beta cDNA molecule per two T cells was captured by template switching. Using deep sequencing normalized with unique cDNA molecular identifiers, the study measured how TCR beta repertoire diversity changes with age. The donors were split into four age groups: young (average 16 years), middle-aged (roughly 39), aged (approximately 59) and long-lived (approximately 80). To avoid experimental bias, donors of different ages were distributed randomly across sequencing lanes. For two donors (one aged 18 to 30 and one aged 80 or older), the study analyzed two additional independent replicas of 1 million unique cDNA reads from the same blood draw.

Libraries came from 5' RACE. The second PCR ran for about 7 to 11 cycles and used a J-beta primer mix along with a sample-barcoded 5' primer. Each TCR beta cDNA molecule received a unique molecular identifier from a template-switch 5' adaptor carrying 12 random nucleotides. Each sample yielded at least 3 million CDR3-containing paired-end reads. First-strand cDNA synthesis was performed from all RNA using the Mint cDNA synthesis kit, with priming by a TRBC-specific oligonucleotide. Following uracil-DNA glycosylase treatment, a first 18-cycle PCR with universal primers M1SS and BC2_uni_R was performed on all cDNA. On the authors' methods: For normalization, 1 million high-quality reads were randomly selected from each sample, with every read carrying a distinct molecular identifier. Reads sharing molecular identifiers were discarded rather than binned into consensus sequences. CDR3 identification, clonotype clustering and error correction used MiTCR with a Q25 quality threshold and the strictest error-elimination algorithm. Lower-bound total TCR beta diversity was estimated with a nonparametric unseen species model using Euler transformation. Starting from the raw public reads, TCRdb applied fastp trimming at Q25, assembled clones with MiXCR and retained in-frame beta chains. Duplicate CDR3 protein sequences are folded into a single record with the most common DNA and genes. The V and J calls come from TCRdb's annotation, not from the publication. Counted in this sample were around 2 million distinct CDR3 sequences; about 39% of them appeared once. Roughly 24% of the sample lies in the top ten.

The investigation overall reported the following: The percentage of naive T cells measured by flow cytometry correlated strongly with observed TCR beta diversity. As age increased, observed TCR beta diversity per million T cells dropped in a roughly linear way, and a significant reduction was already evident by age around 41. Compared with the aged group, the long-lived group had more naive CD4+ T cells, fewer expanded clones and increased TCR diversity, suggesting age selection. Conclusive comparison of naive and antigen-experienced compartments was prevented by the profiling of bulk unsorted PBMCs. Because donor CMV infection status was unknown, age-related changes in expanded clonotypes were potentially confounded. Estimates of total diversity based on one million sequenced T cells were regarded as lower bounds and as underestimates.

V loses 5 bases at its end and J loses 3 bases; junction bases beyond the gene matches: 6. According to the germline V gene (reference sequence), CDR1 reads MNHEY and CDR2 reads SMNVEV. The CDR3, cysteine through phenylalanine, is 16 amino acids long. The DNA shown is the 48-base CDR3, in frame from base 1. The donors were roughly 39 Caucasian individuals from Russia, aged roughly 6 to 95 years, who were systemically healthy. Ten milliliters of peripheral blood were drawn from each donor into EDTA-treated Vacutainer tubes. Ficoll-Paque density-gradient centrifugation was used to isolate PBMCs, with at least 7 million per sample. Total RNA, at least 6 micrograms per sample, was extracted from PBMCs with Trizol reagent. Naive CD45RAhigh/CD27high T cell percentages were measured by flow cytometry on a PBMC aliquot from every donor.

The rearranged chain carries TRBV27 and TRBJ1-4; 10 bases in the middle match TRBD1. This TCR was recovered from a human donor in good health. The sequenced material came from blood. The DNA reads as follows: TGTGCCAGCAGTCCCTGGACAGGGGGTCCTAATGAAAAACTGTTTTTT. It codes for CASSPWTGGPNEKLFF. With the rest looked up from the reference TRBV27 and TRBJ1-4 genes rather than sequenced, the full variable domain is EAQVTQNPRYLITVTGKKLTVTCSQNMNHEYMSWYRQDPGLGLRQIYYSMNVEVTDKGDVPEGYKVSRKEKRNFPLILESPSPNQTSLYFCASSPWTGGPNEKLFFGSGTQLSVL.